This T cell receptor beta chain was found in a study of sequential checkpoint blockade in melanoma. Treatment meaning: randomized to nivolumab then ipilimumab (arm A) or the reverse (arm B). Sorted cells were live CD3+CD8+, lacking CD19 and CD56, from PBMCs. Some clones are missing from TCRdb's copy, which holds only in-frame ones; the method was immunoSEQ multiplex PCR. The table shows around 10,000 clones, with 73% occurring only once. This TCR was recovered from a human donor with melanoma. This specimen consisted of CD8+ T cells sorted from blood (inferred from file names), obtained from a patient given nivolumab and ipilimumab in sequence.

The chain's CDR3 is CASVLYQEAYEQYF. In DNA, the CDR3 is TGTGCCAGCGTTTTGTACCAGGAAGCCTACGAGCAGTACTTC. The chain joins TRBV6-4 to TRBJ2-7; no clear D gene. Germline V gene data show CDR1 as MRHNA and CDR2 as SNTAGT. V was trimmed by 8 bases and J by 2 bases, leaving 16 bases between them. CDR3 length equals 14 residues.